This T cell receptor beta chain was recorded in a study of T-cell memory formation after mild COVID-19 (dated by TCRdb to the early 2020s). Context from the whole study: TCR sequence clusters from the two donors were found to be largely donor specific. In a couple of donors, T-cell clones that expanded and contracted after mild COVID-19 were followed by sequencing TCRalpha and TCRbeta repertoires longitudinally. The cohort comprised two young, previously healthy adult volunteers, one female and one male. The research as a whole found: The study included only a couple of mild cases, and larger cohorts that include severe cases with pre-infection samples were judged to be necessary. Whether the second-wave clones peaking on day 37 were SARS-CoV-2 specific was not confirmed. Contracting CD4+ clones turned up mainly in the CM and EM memory subsets, whereas EMRA was where CD8+ clones were enriched. From day 15 to 85, contracting clones showed balanced CD4/CD8 phenotypes, whereas a second wave of clones that expanded from day 15 to 37 leaned towards CD4+. Some responding clones were detected in pre-infection memory, which suggested that pre-existing cross-reactive memory T cells had joined the SARS-CoV-2 response.

From its cysteine to its phenylalanine, the CDR3 spans 14 amino acids. Of the read, only the CDR3 DNA is kept; its 42 bases are in frame from base 1. A distance of 6 bases separates the germline ends of V and J, which lose 0 bases and 3 bases respectively. From the germline V gene (reference sequence), CDR1 is DFQATT and CDR2 is SNEGSKA. With regard to this clonotype: This receptor's antigen is unknown. Base qualities were left out, and no much larger clone turns up one base away.

The sample was run on an Illumina NovaSeq 6000. TCRalpha and TCRbeta cDNA libraries were built by 5'RACE with constant-segment primers, adding sample barcodes and unique molecular identifiers. Trizol reagent was used to extract RNA from every sample. The libraries were amplified in two PCR steps, and the second step added a second sample barcode and Illumina TruSeq adapters. Libraries were sequenced on an Illumina NovaSeq with 2 x 150 bp paired-end reads. The authors processed their data as follows. With migec v1.2.7, reads were demultiplexed and then collapsed into UMI-guided consensus sequences. Using mixcr v2.1.11, the UMI consensuses were aligned to TRA and TRB V and J templates and assembled into clonotypes. A clonotype was counted as expanded or contracted only if both edgeR and NoisET called the change significant, with noise models trained on biological replicates. For edgeR calls, the cutoffs were a false discovery rate-adjusted p below 0.01 and a log2 fold-change threshold of 1. As an exploratory analysis of dynamics, max-normalized trajectories of the 1000 most abundant clonotypes were examined by PCA with hierarchical clustering. Separately sequenced CD4+ and CD8+ repertoires were used to assign a CD4 or CD8 phenotype to each responding clone. In TCRdb, the public reads were trimmed at Q25 with fastp and aligned with MiXCR, with productive beta chains retained. Entries that share a CDR3 protein sequence are merged under the most common genes and DNA. In this record, the V and J calls reflect TCRdb's handling and not the investigators' own analysis. The sample table shows under 200,000 distinct CDR3 sequences, and roughly 30% are seen once. The top ten clonotypes cover around 13% of the sample.

PBMCs were isolated by Ficoll-Paque density gradient centrifugation. This chain is built from TRBV20-1 and TRBJ1-6; TRBD1 could be the D gene, as 6 bases match. This TCR was sampled from an adult woman who had mild COVID-19 (a few samples of this study predate the infection). The sample titles of this study are shuffled in the database, so cell type and time point are left out; the donor was told from shared clones. The sample was PBMCs or a T cell subset sorted from them (not recorded which). CDR3 region: CSARDRGYNSPLHF. The DNA sequence is as follows: TGCAGTGCTAGAGACAGGGGCTATAATTCACCCCTCCACTTT.